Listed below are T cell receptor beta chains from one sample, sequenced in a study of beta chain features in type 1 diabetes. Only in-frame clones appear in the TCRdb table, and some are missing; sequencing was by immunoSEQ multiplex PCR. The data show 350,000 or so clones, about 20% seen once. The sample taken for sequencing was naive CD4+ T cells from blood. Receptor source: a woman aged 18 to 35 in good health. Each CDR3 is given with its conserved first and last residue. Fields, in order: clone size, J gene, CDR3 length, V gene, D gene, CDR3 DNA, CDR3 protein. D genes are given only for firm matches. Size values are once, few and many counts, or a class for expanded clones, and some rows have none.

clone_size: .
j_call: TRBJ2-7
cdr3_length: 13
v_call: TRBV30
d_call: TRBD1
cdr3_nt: TGTGCCTGGAGTAGGTCAGGGGGCTACGAGCAGTACTTC
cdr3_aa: CAWSRSGGYEQYF

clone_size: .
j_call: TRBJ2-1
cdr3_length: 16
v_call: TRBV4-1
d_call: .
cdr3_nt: TGCGCCAGCAGCCAGCCAGGTCGTTTCAAATACAATGAGCAGTTCTTC
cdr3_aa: CASSQPGRFKYNEQFF

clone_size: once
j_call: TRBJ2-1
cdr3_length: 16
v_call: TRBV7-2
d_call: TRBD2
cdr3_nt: TGTGCCAGCAGCTTAGTTCTACTAGCGGGGTACAATGAGCAGTTCTTC
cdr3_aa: CASSLVLLAGYNEQFF

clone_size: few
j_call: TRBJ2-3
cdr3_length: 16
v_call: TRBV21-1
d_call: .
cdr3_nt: TGTGCCAGCAGCAGGACTAGCGGGAGAGGGACAGATACGCAGTATTTT
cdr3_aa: CASSRTSGRGTDTQYF

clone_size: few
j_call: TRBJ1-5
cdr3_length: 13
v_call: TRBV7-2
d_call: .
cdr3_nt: TGTGCCAGCAGCTTTGACAGTTATCAGCCCCAGCATTTT
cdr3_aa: CASSFDSYQPQHF

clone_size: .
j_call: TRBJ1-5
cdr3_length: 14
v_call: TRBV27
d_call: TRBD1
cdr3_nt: TGTGCCAGCAGTTGGTCAGGGGGGAATCAGCCCCAGCATTTT
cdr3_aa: CASSWSGGNQPQHF

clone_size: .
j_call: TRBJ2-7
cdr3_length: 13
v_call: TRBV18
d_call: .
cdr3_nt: TGTGCCAGCTCACCCAACAGAGCCTACGAGCAGTACTTC
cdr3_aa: CASSPNRAYEQYF

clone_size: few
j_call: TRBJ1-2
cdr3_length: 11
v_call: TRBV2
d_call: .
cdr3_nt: TGTGCCAGCAGGGACAGCTATGGCTACACCTTC
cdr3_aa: CASRDSYGYTF

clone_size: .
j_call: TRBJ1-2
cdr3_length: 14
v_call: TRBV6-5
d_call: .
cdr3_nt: TGTGCCAGCAGCCTCGACAGTTCCTTCTATGGCTACACCTTC
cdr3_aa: CASSLDSSFYGYTF

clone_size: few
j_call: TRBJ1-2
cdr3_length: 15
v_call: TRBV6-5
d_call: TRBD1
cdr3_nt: TGTGCCAGCAGTTACTCGGCGGGACAGGGGTACGGCTACACCTTC
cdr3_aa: CASSYSAGQGYGYTF

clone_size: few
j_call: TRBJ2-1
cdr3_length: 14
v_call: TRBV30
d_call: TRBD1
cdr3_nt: TGTGCCTCCTCCGGACAGGTGCCTTTCAATGAGCAGTTCTTC
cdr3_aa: CASSGQVPFNEQFF

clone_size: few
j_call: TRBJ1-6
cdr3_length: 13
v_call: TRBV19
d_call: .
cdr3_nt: TGTGCCAGTAGAGGAGAATATAATTCACCCCTCCACTTT
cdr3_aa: CASRGEYNSPLHF

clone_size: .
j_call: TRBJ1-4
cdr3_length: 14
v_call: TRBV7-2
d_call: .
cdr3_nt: TGTGCCAGCAGAGCAGGGGTTGTAGCGGAAAAACTGTTTTTT
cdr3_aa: CASRAGVVAEKLFF

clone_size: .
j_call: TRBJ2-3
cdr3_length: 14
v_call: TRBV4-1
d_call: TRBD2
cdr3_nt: TGCGCCAGCAGCGTCGGGACTAGCGAGGATACGCAGTATTTT
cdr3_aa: CASSVGTSEDTQYF

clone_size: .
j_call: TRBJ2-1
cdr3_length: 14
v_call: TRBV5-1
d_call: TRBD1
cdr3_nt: TGCGCCAGCAGCTTCGGGGACAGGGCGAATGAGCAGTTCTTC
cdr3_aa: CASSFGDRANEQFF

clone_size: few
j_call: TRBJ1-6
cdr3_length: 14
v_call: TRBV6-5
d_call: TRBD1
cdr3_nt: TGTGCCAGCAGTTTGGGACAGAGGAATTCACCCCTCCACTTT
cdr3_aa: CASSLGQRNSPLHF

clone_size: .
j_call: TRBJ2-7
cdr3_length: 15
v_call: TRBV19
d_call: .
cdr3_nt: TGTGCCAGTAGTATAGTTGGACAGAGCTCCTACGAGCAGTACTTC
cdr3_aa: CASSIVGQSSYEQYF

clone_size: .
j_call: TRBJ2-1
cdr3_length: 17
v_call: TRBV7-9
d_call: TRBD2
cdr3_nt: TGTGCCAGCAGCTTAGGGCGGGCTAGCGGAAGATACAATGAGCAGTTCTTC
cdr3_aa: CASSLGRASGRYNEQFF

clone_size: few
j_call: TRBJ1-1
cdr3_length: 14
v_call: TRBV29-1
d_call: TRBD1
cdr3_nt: TGCAGCGTTTCTCAGGGGGCCCTGAACACTGAAGCTTTCTTT
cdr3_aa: CSVSQGALNTEAFF

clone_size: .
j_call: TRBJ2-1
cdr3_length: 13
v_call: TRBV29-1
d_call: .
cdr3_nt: TGCAGCGGGGCACGGGGGTTGCTCGATGAGCAGTTCTTC
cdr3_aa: CSGARGLLDEQFF

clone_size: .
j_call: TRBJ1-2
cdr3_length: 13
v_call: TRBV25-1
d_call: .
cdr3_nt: TGTGCCAGCAGTGAGCGCCTCCTGAATGGCTACACCTTC
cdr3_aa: CASSERLLNGYTF

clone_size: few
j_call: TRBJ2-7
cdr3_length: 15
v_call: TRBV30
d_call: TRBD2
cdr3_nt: TGTGCCTGCAGCCGCGGGGGGGCTCAGGGATACGAGCAGTACTTC
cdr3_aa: CACSRGGAQGYEQYF

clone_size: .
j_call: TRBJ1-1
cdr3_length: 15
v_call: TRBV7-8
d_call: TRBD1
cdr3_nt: TGTGCCAGCAGCTCCGGGACAGTCATGAACACTGAAGCTTTCTTT
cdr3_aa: CASSSGTVMNTEAFF

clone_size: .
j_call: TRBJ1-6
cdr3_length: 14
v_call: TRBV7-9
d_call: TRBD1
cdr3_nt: TGTGCCAGCAGCTTAGGGACAGGGGATTCACCCCTCCACTTT
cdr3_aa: CASSLGTGDSPLHF

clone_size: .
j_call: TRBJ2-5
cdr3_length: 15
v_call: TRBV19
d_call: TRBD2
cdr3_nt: TGTGCCAGTAGTACCCTGGCGGGAGGACTCGAGACCCAGTACTTC
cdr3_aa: CASSTLAGGLETQYF

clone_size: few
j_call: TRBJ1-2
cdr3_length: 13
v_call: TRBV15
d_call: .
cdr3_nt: TGTGCCACCAGCAACGGGGACTTAGGGGGCTACACCTTC
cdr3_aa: CATSNGDLGGYTF

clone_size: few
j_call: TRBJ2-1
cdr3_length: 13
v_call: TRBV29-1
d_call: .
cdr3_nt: TGCAGCGTTTCAGGACAGTACTACAATGAGCAGTTCTTC
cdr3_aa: CSVSGQYYNEQFF

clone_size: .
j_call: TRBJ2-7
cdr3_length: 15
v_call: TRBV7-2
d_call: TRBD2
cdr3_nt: TGTGCCAGCAGCTTAGCGACTAGCGGGATCTACGAGCAGTACTTC
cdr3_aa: CASSLATSGIYEQYF

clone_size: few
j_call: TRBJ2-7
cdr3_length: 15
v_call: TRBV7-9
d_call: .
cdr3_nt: TGTGCCAGCAGCTTAAGTGGGCTACCTTTGGGCGAGCAGTACTTC
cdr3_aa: CASSLSGLPLGEQYF

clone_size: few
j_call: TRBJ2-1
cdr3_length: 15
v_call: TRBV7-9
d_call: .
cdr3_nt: TGTGCCAGCCCCCCTGGGGGACTTAGCTACAATGAGCAGTTCTTC
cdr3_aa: CASPPGGLSYNEQFF

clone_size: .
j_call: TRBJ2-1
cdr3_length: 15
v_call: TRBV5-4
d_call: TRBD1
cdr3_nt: TGTGCCAGCAGCGGCACGGACAGGCCGTACAATGAGCAGTTCTTC
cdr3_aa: CASSGTDRPYNEQFF

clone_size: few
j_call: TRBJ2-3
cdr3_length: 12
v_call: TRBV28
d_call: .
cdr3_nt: TGTGCCAGCAGTTTAGTGGCTTTGGCGCAGTATTTT
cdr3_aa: CASSLVALAQYF

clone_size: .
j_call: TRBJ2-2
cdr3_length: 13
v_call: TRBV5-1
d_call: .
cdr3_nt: TGCGCCAGCAGCTTCACGGAGACCGGGGAGCTGTTTTTT
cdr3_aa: CASSFTETGELFF

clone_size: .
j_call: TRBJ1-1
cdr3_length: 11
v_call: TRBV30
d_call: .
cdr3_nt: TGTGCTTTTGACAGTTACACTGAAGCTTTCTTT
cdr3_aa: CAFDSYTEAFF

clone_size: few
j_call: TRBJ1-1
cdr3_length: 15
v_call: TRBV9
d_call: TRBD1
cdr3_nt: TGTGCCAGCAGCGCATCGGGACAGGGGGCTGGTGAAGCTTTCTTT
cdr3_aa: CASSASGQGAGEAFF

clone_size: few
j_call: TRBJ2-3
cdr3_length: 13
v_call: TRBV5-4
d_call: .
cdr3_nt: TGTGCCAGCGGGGGGGCTAGCACAGATACGCAGTATTTT
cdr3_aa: CASGGASTDTQYF

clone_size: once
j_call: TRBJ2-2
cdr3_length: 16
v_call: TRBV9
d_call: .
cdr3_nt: TGTGCCAGCAGCGTAGTTACGGGTGTGAACACCGGGGAGCTGTTTTTT
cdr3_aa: CASSVVTGVNTGELFF

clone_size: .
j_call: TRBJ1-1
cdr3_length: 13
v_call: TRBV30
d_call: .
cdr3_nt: TGTGCCTGGGACGGGACTGTGAGGACTGAAGCTTTCTTT
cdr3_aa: CAWDGTVRTEAFF

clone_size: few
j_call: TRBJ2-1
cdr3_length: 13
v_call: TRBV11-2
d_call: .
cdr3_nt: TGTGCCAGCAGCATAAATCTGGCTAATGAGCAGTTCTTC
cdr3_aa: CASSINLANEQFF

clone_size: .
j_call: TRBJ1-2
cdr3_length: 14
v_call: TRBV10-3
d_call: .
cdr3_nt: TGTGCCATCAGTGCACAACAGGGAGCGTATGGCTACACCTTC
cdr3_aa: CAISAQQGAYGYTF

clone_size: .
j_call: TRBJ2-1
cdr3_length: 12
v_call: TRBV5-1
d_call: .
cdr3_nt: TGCGCCAGCAGCTCCAGGGGGGATGAGCAGTTCTTC
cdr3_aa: CASSSRGDEQFF

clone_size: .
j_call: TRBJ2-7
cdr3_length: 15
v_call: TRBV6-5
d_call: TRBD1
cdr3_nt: TGTGCCAGCAGTTTAGGGTGGACAGGGACCTACGAGCAGTACTTC
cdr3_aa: CASSLGWTGTYEQYF

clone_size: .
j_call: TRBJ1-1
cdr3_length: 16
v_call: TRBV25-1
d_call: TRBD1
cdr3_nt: TGTGCCAGCAGTGTGTCCGGGACAGGAGGGAGCACTGAAGCTTTCTTT
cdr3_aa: CASSVSGTGGSTEAFF

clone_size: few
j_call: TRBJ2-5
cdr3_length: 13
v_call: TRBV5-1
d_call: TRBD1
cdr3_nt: TGCGCCAGCGTCCCAGGGGGCGGAGAGACCCAGTACTTC
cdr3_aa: CASVPGGGETQYF

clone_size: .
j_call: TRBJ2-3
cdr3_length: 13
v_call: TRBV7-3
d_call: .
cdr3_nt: TGTGCCAGCTCCGGCCCCGGGACAGATACGCAGTATTTT
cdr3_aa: CASSGPGTDTQYF

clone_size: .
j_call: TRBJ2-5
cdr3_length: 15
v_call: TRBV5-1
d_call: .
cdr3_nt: TGCGCCAGCAGCACCGGGAGGGGGCGAGAAGAGACCCAGTACTTC
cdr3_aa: CASSTGRGREETQYF

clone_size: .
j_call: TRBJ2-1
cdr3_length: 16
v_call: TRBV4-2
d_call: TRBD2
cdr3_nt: TGTGCCAGCAGCCAGGGCCTCTTGCGGGAGGGAAATGAGCAGTTCTTC
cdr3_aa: CASSQGLLREGNEQFF

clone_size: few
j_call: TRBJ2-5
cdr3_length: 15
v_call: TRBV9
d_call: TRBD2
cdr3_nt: TGTGCCAGCAGCGCCCTAGCGGGGGGCGAAGAGACCCAGTACTTC
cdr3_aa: CASSALAGGEETQYF

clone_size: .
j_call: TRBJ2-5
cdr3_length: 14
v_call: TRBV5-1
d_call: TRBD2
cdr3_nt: TGCGCCAGCAGCCTTAGACTAGCGAGTGAGACCCAGTACTTC
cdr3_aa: CASSLRLASETQYF

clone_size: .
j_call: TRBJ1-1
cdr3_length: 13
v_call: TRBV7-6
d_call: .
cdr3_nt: TGTGCCAGCAGCTTACAAGGTAGACAGGAAGCTTTCTTT
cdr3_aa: CASSLQGRQEAFF

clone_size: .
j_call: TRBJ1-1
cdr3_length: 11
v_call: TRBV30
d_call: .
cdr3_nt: TGTGCCTGGATCTCCGGGAGGAGAGCTTTCTTT
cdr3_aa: CAWISGRRAFF

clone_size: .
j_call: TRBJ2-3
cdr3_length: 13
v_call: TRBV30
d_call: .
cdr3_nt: TGTGCCTGGGGGCGGGTAGACACAGATACGCAGTATTTT
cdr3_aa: CAWGRVDTDTQYF

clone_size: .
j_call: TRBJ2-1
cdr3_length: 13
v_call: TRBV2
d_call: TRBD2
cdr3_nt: TGTGCCAGCCGCCCGGGACTAGTGCATGAGCAGTTCTTC
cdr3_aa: CASRPGLVHEQFF

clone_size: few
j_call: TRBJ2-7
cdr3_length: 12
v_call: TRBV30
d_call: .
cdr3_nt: TGTGCCTGGAGTGTGAGTGGCTACGAGCAGTACTTC
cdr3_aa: CAWSVSGYEQYF

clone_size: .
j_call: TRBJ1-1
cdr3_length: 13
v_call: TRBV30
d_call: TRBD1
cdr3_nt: TGTGCCTGGAGTACCGACAGGGAAACTGAAGCTTTCTTT
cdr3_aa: CAWSTDRETEAFF

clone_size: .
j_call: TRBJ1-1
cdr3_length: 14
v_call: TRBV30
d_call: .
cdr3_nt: TGTGCCTGGGGAAAGACAGACCTGAACACTGAAGCTTTCTTT
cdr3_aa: CAWGKTDLNTEAFF

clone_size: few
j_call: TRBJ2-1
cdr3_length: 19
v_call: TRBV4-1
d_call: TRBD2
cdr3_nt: TGCGCCAGCAGCCAAGAAGGACTTCGACTAGCGGGAGGGAACAATGAGCAGTTCTTC
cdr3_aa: CASSQEGLRLAGGNNEQFF

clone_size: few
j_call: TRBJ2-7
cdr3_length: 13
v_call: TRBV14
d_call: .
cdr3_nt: TGTGCCAGCAGCCAGGGCTCTTCCCTGGAGCAGTACTTC
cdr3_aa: CASSQGSSLEQYF

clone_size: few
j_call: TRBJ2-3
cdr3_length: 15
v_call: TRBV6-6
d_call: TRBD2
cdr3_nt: TGTGCCAGCAGTCCACTAGCGGGGGACACAGATACGCAGTATTTT
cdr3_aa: CASSPLAGDTDTQYF